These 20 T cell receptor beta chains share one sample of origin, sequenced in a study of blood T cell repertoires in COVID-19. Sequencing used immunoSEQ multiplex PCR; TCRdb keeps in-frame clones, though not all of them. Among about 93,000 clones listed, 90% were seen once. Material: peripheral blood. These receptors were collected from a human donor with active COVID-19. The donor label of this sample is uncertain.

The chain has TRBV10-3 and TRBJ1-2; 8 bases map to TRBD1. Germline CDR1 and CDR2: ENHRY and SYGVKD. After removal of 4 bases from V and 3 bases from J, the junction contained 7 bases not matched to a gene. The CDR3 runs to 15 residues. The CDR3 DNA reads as TGTGCCATCAGTGTCCGAGCCAGGGGGCACTATGGCTACACCTTC. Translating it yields CAISVRARGHYGYTF.

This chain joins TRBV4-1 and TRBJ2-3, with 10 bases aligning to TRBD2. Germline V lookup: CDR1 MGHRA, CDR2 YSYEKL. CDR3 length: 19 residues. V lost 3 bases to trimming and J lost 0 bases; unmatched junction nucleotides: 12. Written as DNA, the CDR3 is TGCGCCAGCAGCCACCCTCTAGCGGGGGTGACTAATAGCACAGATACGCAGTATTTT. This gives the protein CASSHPLAGVTNSTDTQYF.

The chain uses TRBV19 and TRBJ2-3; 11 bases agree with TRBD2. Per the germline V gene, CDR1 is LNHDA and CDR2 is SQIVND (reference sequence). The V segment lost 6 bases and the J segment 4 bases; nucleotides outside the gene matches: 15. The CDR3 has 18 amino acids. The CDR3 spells CASSKVGLGLAVADTQYF. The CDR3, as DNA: TGTGCCAGTAGCAAAGTCGGGTTGGGACTAGCGGTAGCAGATACGCAGTATTTT.

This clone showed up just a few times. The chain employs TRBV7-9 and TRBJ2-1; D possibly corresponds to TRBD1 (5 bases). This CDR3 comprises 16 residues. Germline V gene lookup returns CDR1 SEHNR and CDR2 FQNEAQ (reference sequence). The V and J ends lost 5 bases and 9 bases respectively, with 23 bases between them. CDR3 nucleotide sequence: TGTGCCAGCAGCACTCACAGGAGTGATTTTTCGGGTGAGCAGTTCTTC. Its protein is CASSTHRSDFSGEQFF.

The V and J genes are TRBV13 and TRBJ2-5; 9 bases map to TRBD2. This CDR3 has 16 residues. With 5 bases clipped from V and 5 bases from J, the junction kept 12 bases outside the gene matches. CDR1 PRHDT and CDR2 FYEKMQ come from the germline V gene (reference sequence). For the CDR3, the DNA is TGTGCCAGCAGCCATCCTAGCGGGGTGCACCGGGAGACCCAGTACTTC. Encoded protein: CASSHPSGVHRETQYF.

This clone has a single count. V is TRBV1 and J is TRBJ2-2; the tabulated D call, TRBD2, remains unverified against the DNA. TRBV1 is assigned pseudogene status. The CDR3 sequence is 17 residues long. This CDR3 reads CTSSRETSGAPTGELFF. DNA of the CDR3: TGCACCAGCAGCCGGGAGACTAGCGGGGCCCCCACCGGGGAGCTGTTTTTT.

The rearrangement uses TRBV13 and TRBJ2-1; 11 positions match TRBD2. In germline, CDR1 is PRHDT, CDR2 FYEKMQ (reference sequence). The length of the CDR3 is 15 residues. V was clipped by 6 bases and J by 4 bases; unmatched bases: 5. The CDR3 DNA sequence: TGTGCCAGCAGGACGGGACTAGCGGCTTACAATGAGCAGTTCTTC. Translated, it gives CASRTGLAAYNEQFF.

The CDR3 spells CASSNRGPNTEAFF. DNA for the CDR3: TGTGCCAGCAGCAACAGGGGGCCGAACACTGAAGCTTTCTTT. The chain carries TRBV6-5 and TRBJ1-1; the match to TRBD1 covers 9 bases. CDR3 length: 14 amino acids. Germline V gene sequence: CDR1 MNHEY, CDR2 SVGAGI. V shed 6 bases, J shed 1 base, and the junction held 3 bases outside the gene matches.

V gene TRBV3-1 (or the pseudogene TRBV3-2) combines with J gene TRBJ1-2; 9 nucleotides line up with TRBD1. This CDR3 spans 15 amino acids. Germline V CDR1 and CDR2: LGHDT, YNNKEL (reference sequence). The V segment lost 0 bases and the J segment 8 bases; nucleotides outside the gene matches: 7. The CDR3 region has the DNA TGTGCCAGCAGCCAAGATCAACAGGGGGCTACGGGCTACACCTTC. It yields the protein CASSQDQQGATGYTF.

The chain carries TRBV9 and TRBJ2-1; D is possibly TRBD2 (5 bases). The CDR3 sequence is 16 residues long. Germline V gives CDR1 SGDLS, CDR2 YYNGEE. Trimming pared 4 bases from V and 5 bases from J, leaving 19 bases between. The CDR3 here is CASSRPLVSANNEQFF. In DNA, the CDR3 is TGTGCCAGCAGCAGACCATTGGTTAGCGCCAACAATGAGCAGTTCTTC.

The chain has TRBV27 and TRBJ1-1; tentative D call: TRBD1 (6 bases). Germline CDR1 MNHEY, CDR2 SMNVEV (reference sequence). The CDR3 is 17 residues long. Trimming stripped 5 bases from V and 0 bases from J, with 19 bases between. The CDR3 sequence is CASSAQGPGWLNTEAFF. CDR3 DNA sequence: TGTGCCAGCAGTGCCCAGGGGCCCGGGTGGCTGAACACTGAAGCTTTCTTT.

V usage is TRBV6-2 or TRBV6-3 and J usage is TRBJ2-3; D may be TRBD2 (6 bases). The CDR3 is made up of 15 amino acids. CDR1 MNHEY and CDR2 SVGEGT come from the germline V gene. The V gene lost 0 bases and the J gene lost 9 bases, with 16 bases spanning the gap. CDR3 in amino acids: CASSYSSGTGRTQYF. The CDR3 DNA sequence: TGTGCCAGCAGTTACTCTTCGGGGACTGGACGGACGCAGTATTTT.

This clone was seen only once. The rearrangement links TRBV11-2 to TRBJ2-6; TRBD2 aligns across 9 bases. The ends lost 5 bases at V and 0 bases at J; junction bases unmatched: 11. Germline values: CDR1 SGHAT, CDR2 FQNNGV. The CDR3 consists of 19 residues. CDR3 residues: CASSPHLAGFTSGANVLTF. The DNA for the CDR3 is TGTGCCAGCAGCCCCCACCTAGCGGGGTTTACCTCTGGGGCCAACGTCCTGACTTTC.

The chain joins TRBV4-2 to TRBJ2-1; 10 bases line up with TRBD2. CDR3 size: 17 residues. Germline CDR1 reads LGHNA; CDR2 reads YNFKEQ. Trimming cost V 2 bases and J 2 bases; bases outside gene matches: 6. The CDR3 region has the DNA TGTGCCAGCAGCCAAATAGCGGGGGGCCCTCCCTACAATGAGCAGTTCTTC. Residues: CASSQIAGGPPYNEQFF.

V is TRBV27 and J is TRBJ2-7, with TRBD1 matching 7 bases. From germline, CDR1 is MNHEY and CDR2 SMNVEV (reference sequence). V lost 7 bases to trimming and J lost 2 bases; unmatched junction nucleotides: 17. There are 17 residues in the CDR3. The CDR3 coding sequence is TGTGCCAGCACCCTCCGGGGTACAGGGGCAGAAACCTACGAGCAGTACTTC. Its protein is CASTLRGTGAETYEQYF.

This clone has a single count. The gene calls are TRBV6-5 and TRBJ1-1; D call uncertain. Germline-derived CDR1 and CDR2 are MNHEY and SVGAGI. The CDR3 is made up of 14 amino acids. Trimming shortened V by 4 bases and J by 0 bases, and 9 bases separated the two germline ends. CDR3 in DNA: TGTGCCAGCAGTTTAATCAGAATGAACACTGAAGCTTTCTTT. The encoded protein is CASSLIRMNTEAFF.

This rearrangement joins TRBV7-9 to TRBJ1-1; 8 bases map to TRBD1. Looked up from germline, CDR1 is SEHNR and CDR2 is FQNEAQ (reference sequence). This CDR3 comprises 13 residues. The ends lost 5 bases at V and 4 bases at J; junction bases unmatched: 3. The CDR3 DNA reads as TGTGCCAGCAGCCGTCAGGGGGCCACTGAAGCTTTCTTT. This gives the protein CASSRQGATEAFF. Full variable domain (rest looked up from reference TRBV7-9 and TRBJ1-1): DTGVSQNPRHKITKRGQNVTFRCDPISEHNRLYWYRQTLGQGPEFLTYFQNEAQLEKSRLLSDRFSAERPKGSFSTLEIQRTEQGDSAMYLCASSRQGATEAFFGQGTRLTVV.

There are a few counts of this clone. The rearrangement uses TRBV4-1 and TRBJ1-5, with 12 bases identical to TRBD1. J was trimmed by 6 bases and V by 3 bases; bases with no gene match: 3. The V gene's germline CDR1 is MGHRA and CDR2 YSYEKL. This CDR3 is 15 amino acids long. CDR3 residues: CASSQGQGAGQPQHF. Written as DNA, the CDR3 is TGCGCCAGCAGCCAGGGACAGGGGGCAGGTCAGCCCCAGCATTTT.

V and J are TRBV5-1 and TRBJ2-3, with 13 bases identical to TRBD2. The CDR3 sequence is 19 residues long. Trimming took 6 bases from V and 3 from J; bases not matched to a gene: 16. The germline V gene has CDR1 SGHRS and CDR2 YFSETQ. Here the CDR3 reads CASTNHPGLAGFVTDTQYF. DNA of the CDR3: TGCGCCAGCACGAATCACCCGGGACTAGCGGGGTTCGTTACAGATACGCAGTATTTT.

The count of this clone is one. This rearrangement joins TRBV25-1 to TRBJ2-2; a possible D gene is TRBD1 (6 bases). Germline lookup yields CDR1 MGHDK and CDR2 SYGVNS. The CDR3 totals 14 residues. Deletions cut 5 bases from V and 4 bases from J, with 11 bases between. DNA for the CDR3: TGTGCCAGCAGTCAGACAGGAACCACCGGGGAGCTGTTTTTT. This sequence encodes CASSQTGTTGELFF.